These 15 T cell receptor beta chains were sequenced from one sample in a study of regulatory T cells in long-lasting Graves disease. Time point reported: newly diagnosed GD, antithyroid drugs for less than 3 months. From RNA extracted from PBMCs, the TCR library was made. Combining iRepertoire HTBI primers with Arm-PCR of CDR3 regions, the authors built TCR beta libraries. TCRdb independently ran MiXCR on the multiplex PCR reads; one entry per CDR3 protein. The sample contains about 330,000 distinct CDR3 sequences, roughly 16% of which appear only once. These same records also appear under a second study, on T cells in Graves' hyperthyroidism and ophthalmopathy.

Sequenced material: peripheral blood mononuclear cells (PBMCs), taken at new diagnosis, from a patient treated with antithyroid drugs. These TCRs come from a woman aged 18-30 years with Graves disease.

This clonotype came up many times. The rearrangement joins TRBV5-1 to TRBJ2-7; D not certain. V dropped 4 bases and J dropped 7 bases, with 24 bases sitting between them. CDR1 and CDR2 (germline): SGHRS, YFSETQ. The CDR3 spans 16 residues. In DNA, the CDR3 is TGCGCCAGCAGCATCCGGACGGAAGCGTCGGTCGGGGAGCAGTACTTC. Protein sequence: CASSIRTEASVGEQYF.

The sample holds many counts of this clonotype. The chain is built from TRBV13 and TRBJ2-3, with a tentative D call TRBD2 (5 bases). Germline V lookup: CDR1 PRHDT, CDR2 FYEKMQ (reference sequence). This CDR3 spans 15 amino acids. The ends were cut back, 0 bases at V and 4 bases at J, with 11 bases in the middle. The DNA for the CDR3 is TGTGCCAGCAGCTTAGGCCGGGAAGACGCAGATACGCAGTATTTT. Its protein product is CASSLGREDADTQYF.

V is TRBV5-1 and J is TRBJ2-7, with D maybe TRBD1 (5 bases). The CDR3 contains 14 residues. Germline CDR1 reads SGHRS; CDR2 reads YFSETQ. V was clipped by 0 bases and J by 2 bases, with 9 bases between them. CDR3 DNA: TGCGCCAGCAGCTTGGAGTGGGGCCCCTACGAGCAGTACTTC. It yields the protein CASSLEWGPYEQYF.

This clonotype has ten or more counts. The chain couples TRBV5-1 to TRBJ2-3; maybe TRBD2 (5 bases). CDR3 length: 13 residues. The V end lost 3 bases, the J end lost 5 bases, and 10 bases lay between the germline ends. From germline, CDR1 is SGHRS and CDR2 YFSETQ. The CDR3 sequence is CASSSVREDTQYF. DNA for the CDR3: TGCGCCAGCAGCTCTGTCCGGGAAGATACGCAGTATTTT.

In regard to this clonotype: A much larger clonotype is one base distant, so this may be a read error. The chain couples TRBV28 to TRBJ2-7; D might be TRBD1 (6 bases). This CDR3 spans 12 amino acids. Germline lookup yields CDR1 MDHEN and CDR2 SYDVKM. CDR3: CASSTGTHERYF. As DNA, the CDR3 is TGTGCCAGCAGTACAGGGACCCACGAGCGGTACTTC.

This clonotype was detected many times. V is TRBV29-1 and J is TRBJ2-7, with TRBD1 as a possible D gene (5 bases). The V gene's germline CDR1 is SQVTM and CDR2 ANQGSEA. The CDR3 loop spans 12 amino acids. Trimming cost V 2 bases and J 3 bases, with 8 bases left between them. The DNA for the CDR3 is TGCAGCGTTGAAACCAGGGTCTACGAGCAGTACTTC. Encoded protein: CSVETRVYEQYF.

With regard to this clonotype: It may be a read error: a sequence one base away is much more abundant. The chain joins TRBV5-1 to TRBJ1-2; 7 nucleotides align to TRBD1. CDR1 is SGHRS, CDR2 YFSETQ, per germline. This CDR3 contains 14 residues. DNA of the CDR3: TGCGCCAGCACCAGCCTGACAGGGTTGGGAGGCTACGCCTTC. It codes for CASTSLTGLGGYAF. Complete variable domain (other parts from reference TRBV5-1 and TRBJ1-2): KAGVTQTPRYLIKTRGQQVTLSCSPISGHRSVSWYQQTPGQGLQFLFEYFSETQRNKGNFPGRFSGRQFSNSRSEMNVSTLELGDSALYLCASTSLTGLGGYAFGSGTRLTVV.

The chain combines TRBV20-1 with TRBJ1-4; D possibly corresponds to TRBD1 (5 bases). Between the trimmed V and J ends, which lost 0 bases and 7 bases, there was a span of 12 bases. The germline CDR1 and CDR2 sequences are DFQATT and SNEGSKA (reference sequence). The CDR3 totals 14 residues. Written as DNA, the CDR3 is TGCAGTGCTAGAGATGTGCGAGGGGTTGAAAAACTGTTTTTT. Translated: CSARDVRGVEKLFF.

This chain links TRBV5-4 with TRBJ2-6, with D perhaps matching TRBD1 (6 bases). Trimming shortened V by 5 bases and J by 0 bases, and 15 bases separated the two germline ends. The germline gives CDR1 SGHNT, CDR2 YYREEE (reference sequence). The CDR3 sequence is 17 residues long. In DNA form, the CDR3 reads TGTGCCAGCAGTGTAATGACAGGCAGCTCTGGGGCCAACGTCCTGACTTTC. Protein sequence: CASSVMTGSSGANVLTF.

This clonotype has just a few counts. Just one base apart from a much larger clone, this may be a read error. V usage is TRBV30 and J usage is TRBJ2-1; D possibly uses TRBD1 or TRBD2 (5 bases each). The CDR3 is 13 residues long. Germline CDR1 is GTSNPN and CDR2 is SVGIG (reference sequence). Here the CDR3 reads CAWSNGVAAGQLF. The CDR3, as DNA: TGTGCCTGGAGCAACGGGGTGGCAGCAGGGCAGCTCTTC.

This clonotype has a count of ten or more. V gene TRBV5-5 combines with J gene TRBJ2-7; D is tentatively TRBD1 or TRBD2 (6 bases each). The CDR3 is 16 residues long. With 4 bases removed from V and 4 bases from J, the gap between germline ends came to 21 bases. The germline V gene encodes CDR1 SGHKS and CDR2 YYEKEE (reference sequence). The DNA of the CDR3 is TGTGCCAGCAGCGCAAGAGCAAGGGGGGCTTGGTACGAGCAGTACTTC. Its translation is CASSARARGAWYEQYF.

This clonotype occurred a few times. The rearrangement links TRBV7-2 to TRBJ2-5; the match to TRBD2 covers 8 bases. The CDR3 length is 16 residues. V shed 2 bases and J 5 bases; nucleotides not matched to a gene: 10. Germline V gene sequence: CDR1 SGHTA, CDR2 FQGNSA. CDR3 protein: CASSLSIGRAYETQYF. The CDR3 DNA sequence: TGTGCCAGCAGCTTATCTATCGGGAGGGCCTATGAGACCCAGTACTTC. Filled out from reference TRBV7-2 and TRBJ2-5, the complete variable domain reads GAGVSQSPSNKVTEKGKDVELRCDPISGHTALYWYRQSLGQGLEFLIYFQGNSAPDKSGLPSDRFSAERTGGSVSTLTIQRTQQEDSAVYLCASSLSIGRAYETQYFGPGTRLLVL.

This clonotype came up a few times. This chain uses TRBV28 with TRBJ2-3, with unresolved D. The ends were cut back, 9 bases at V and 3 bases at J, with 10 bases in the middle. The CDR3 sequence is 12 residues long. Germline values: CDR1 MDHEN, CDR2 SYDVKM. The CDR3: CASRSWTDTQYF. CDR3 bases: TGTGCCAGTCGATCCTGGACAGATACGCAGTATTTT.

On this clonotype: It may be a read error: a sequence one base away is much more abundant. The chain links TRBV18 to TRBJ2-5, with D perhaps TRBD2 (5 bases). Per the germline V gene, CDR1 is KGHSH and CDR2 is LQKENI. The CDR3 sequence is 13 residues long. CDR3 sequence: CAGSPEGWETQYF. CDR3 DNA: TGTGCCGGCTCACCAGAGGGTTGGGAGACCCAGTACTTC.

This clonotype was counted many times. The chain uses TRBV7-3 and TRBJ2-1; D is unresolved. The CDR3 loop spans 13 amino acids. Trimming cost V 4 bases and J 9 bases, with 13 bases left between them. Germline loops: CDR1 SGHTA, CDR2 FQGTGA. Here the CDR3 reads CASSSLISGEQFF. The CDR3 coding sequence is TGTGCCAGCAGCTCATTGATCAGTGGTGAGCAGTTCTTC. The whole variable domain, filled in from reference TRBV7-3 and TRBJ2-1, reads GAGVSQTPSNKVTEKGKYVELRCDPISGHTALYWYRQSLGQGPEFLIYFQGTGAADDSGLPNDRFFAVRPEGSVSTLKIQRTERGDSAVYLCASSSLISGEQFFGPGTRLTVL.